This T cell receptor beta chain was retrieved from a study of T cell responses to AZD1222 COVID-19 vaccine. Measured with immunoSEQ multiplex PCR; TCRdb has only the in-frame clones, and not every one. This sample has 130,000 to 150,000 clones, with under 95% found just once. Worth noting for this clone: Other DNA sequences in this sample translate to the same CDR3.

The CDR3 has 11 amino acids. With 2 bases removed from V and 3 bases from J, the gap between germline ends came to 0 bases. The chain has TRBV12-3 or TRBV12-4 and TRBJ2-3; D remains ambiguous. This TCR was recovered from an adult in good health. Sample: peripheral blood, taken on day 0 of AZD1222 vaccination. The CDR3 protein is CASSLTDTQYF. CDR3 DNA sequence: TGTGCCAGCAGTTTAACAGATACGCAGTATTTT.